This T cell receptor beta chain was recorded in a study of technical replicates of blood from a few donors. The protocol was immunoSEQ multiplex PCR, while the TCRdb copy is restricted to in-frame clones and leaves out a portion. Altogether 45,000 to 60,000 clones are present, 90% to 95% being singletons, with the ten largest covering about 3.9%. CDR1 GTSNPN and CDR2 SVGIG come from the germline V gene (reference sequence). Trimming removed 3 bases from V and 4 bases from J; junction bases left unmatched: 3. CDR3 length: 12 residues. Sequenced sample: PBMCs. This TCR derives from a human donor in good health. Some clones in this sample may be carry-over from other donors' samples. The chain uses TRBV30 and TRBJ2-7; 7 bases line up with TRBD1. The CDR3 is CAWSRGKYEQYF. CDR3 DNA sequence: TGTGCCTGGAGCAGGGGGAAGTACGAGCAGTACTTC.